These 29 T cell receptor beta chains share one sample of origin, sequenced in a study of blood T cells in healthy people across ages. With a J-beta primer mix and a sample-barcoded 5' primer, a second PCR ran about 6 to 11 cycles. TCRdb ran MiXCR on the 5' RACE reads and lists one entry per CDR3 protein. The profile shows 1.5 million or so distinct CDR3 sequences, 42% of them singletons. Sequences were obtained from blood. All receptors derive from a woman aged 18-30 years in good health.

The chain uses TRBV19 and TRBJ2-7; D is unclear. The CDR3 contains 13 residues. V was shortened by 0 bases and J by 3 bases, with 6 bases between the two germline ends. Germline CDR1 LNHDA, CDR2 SQIVND (reference sequence). The CDR3 loop is CASSIEHSYEQYF. The CDR3 DNA reads TGTGCCAGTAGTATAGAGCACAGCTACGAGCAGTACTTC.

This clonotype was recorded at least ten times. The genes are TRBV20-1 and TRBJ2-7; D is uncertain. Looked up from germline, CDR1 is DFQATT and CDR2 is SNEGSKA (reference sequence). V lost 0 bases and J 1 base, leaving 4 bases between the germline ends. The CDR3 has 12 residues. CDR3 DNA sequence: TGCAGTGCTAGAGACTATTCCTACGAGCAGTACTTC. Its protein is CSARDYSYEQYF.

This clonotype was seen only a few times. A read error may account for a junction end that differs from germline. The V gene is TRBV7-7, the J gene TRBJ2-1; D might be TRBD2 (5 bases). The CDR3 loop spans 14 amino acids. Germline assignment: CDR1 SSHAT and CDR2 FNYEAQ (reference sequence). The CDR3 is CASSPAVGSYEQFF. The CDR3 DNA follows: TGTGCTAGCAGCCCAGCGGTGGGATCTTATGAGCAGTTCTTC.

This clonotype has only a few counts. The chain links TRBV28 to TRBJ2-1, with unresolved D. Germline CDR1 and CDR2: MDHEN and SYDVKM. V gave up 6 bases and J gave up 8 bases, with 8 bases separating them. This CDR3 spans 11 amino acids. The CDR3 reads CASRVHDEQFF. The CDR3, as DNA: TGTGCCAGCAGGGTCCATGATGAGCAGTTCTTC.

This clonotype was seen ten or more times. This chain uses TRBV5-1 with TRBJ1-2; D may be TRBD1 (6 bases). The CDR3 is made up of 15 amino acids. Germline V gene data show CDR1 as SGHRS and CDR2 as YFSETQ. V lost 0 bases and J 4 bases, leaving 13 bases between the germline ends. CDR3 in amino acids: CASSLDQGSVYGYTF. In DNA form, the CDR3 reads TGCGCCAGCAGCTTGGACCAGGGGAGCGTCTATGGCTACACCTTC.

The V gene is TRBV20-1, the J gene TRBJ2-2; TRBD2 might be the D (6 bases). V was clipped by 5 bases and J by 7 bases, with 14 bases between them. The length of the CDR3 is 13 residues. The germline V gene encodes CDR1 DFQATT and CDR2 SNEGSKA (reference sequence). The CDR3 DNA reads as TGCAGTGCTCGGACTATCGCAGTCGGGGAGCTGTTTTTT. It translates to CSARTIAVGELFF.

This clonotype was detected a few times. This chain links TRBV18 with TRBJ1-2; D not resolved. The V end lost 3 bases, the J end lost 0 bases, and 11 bases lay between the germline ends. The germline V gene encodes CDR1 KGHSH and CDR2 LQKENI. This CDR3 spans 15 amino acids. This CDR3 reads CASSPGKPPNYGYTF. The CDR3 coding sequence is TGTGCCAGCTCACCGGGGAAACCCCCTAACTATGGCTACACCTTC.

The rearrangement links TRBV9 to TRBJ2-3; no firm D call. CDR3 length: 13 amino acids. The germline V and J ends were trimmed by 6 bases and 0 bases, with 8 bases remaining between them. In germline, CDR1 is SGDLS, CDR2 YYNGEE. The CDR3, as DNA: TGTGCCAGCAACCCAGACAGCACAGATACGCAGTATTTT. Its translation is CASNPDSTDTQYF.

The genes are TRBV28 and TRBJ1-2, with 8 bases aligning to TRBD1. Germline trimming cut 8 bases from V and 5 bases from J; bases unmatched to any gene: 10. CDR1 MDHEN and CDR2 SYDVKM come from the germline V gene. The CDR3 totals 14 residues. CDR3 DNA sequence: TGTGCCAGCTTGAACGGACAGGGACAATATGGCTACACCTTC. Translating it yields CASLNGQGQYGYTF.

The chain carries TRBV15 and TRBJ1-3, with no clear D. With 0 bases removed from V and 4 bases from J, the gap between germline ends came to 4 bases. This CDR3 spans 13 amino acids. Germline-derived CDR1 and CDR2 are LNHNV and YYDKDF (reference sequence). CDR3 residues: CATSRDPGNTIYF. The CDR3 DNA reads as TGTGCCACCAGCAGAGATCCAGGAAACACCATATATTTT. Filled out from reference TRBV15 and TRBJ1-3, the complete variable domain reads DAMVIQNPRYQVTQFGKPVTLSCSQTLNHNVMYWYQQKSSQAPKLLFHYYDKDFNNEADTPDNFQSRRPNTSFCFLDIRSPGLGDTAMYLCATSRDPGNTIYFGEGSWLTVV.

This chain joins TRBV5-5 and TRBJ1-2; D is ambiguous. Germline V CDR1 and CDR2: SGHKS, YYEKEE (reference sequence). The V end lost 0 bases, the J end lost 4 bases, and 10 bases lay between the germline ends. The CDR3 sequence is 14 residues long. The CDR3 region is CASSLGQERYGYTF. The CDR3 nucleotides read TGTGCCAGCAGCTTGGGGCAGGAACGCTATGGCTACACCTTC.

The chain employs TRBV20-1 and TRBJ2-3, with D unresolved. Between the trimmed V and J ends, which lost 1 base and 6 bases, there was a span of 17 bases. The V gene's germline CDR1 is DFQATT and CDR2 SNEGSKA (reference sequence). The CDR3 contains 15 residues. In nucleotides, the CDR3 is TGCAGTGCTAGAGTCATCGAGTTCCTTGGGGATACGCAGTATTTT. This gives the protein CSARVIEFLGDTQYF.

For this clonotype: With a much larger clone just one base away, this may be a read error. The rearrangement joins TRBV7-2 to TRBJ1-1, with D tentatively TRBD1 (6 bases). Germline V gene lookup returns CDR1 SGHTA and CDR2 FQGNSA. This CDR3 has 16 residues. The CDR3 bases are TGTGCCGGCAGCTACTTTGGACAGAACATGAACACTGAAGCTTTCTTT. Protein: CAGSYFGQNMNTEAFF.

The V and J genes are TRBV20-1 and TRBJ2-1; D is possibly TRBD1 (5 bases). Trimming cost V 1 base and J 5 bases, with 18 bases left between them. The CDR3 runs to 16 residues. Germline CDR1 is DFQATT and CDR2 is SNEGSKA (reference sequence). The CDR3, as DNA: TGCAGTGCTAGAGGATCAGGGCAAGGGAAAAACAATGAGCAGTTCTTC. Residues: CSARGSGQGKNNEQFF.

This clonotype was detected once. V and J are TRBV9 and TRBJ2-1; 11 nucleotides agree with TRBD2. The V gene's germline CDR1 is SGDLS and CDR2 YYNGEE. CDR3 length: 17 residues. Trimming removed 0 bases from V and 7 bases from J; junction bases left unmatched: 9. As DNA, the CDR3 is TGTGCCAGCAGCGTAGTGGGAGGGACTAGCGGTAGGAATGAGCAGTTCTTC. Translation gives CASSVVGGTSGRNEQFF.

The chain joins TRBV9 to TRBJ2-1; TRBD2 is a possible D gene (8 bases). The length of the CDR3 is 15 residues. The V end lost 4 bases, the J end lost 5 bases, and 16 bases lay between the germline ends. The V gene's germline CDR1 is SGDLS and CDR2 YYNGEE. CDR3 DNA sequence: TGTGCCAGCAGCCCAGGGGGACTAGGGGACAATGAGCAGTTCTTC. Residues: CASSPGGLGDNEQFF.

This clonotype turned up a few times. The rearrangement links TRBV27 to TRBJ2-1, with a possible D match to TRBD2 (6 bases). The V end lost 5 bases, the J end lost 12 bases, and 14 bases lay between the germline ends. The CDR3 spans 12 residues. The germline V gene has CDR1 MNHEY and CDR2 SMNVEV (reference sequence). CDR3 region: CASSPTAGRQFF. CDR3 nucleotide sequence: TGTGCCAGCAGTCCGACTGCGGGGAGGCAGTTCTTC.

This chain uses TRBV13 with TRBJ2-7; D remains ambiguous. The germline CDR1 and CDR2 sequences are PRHDT and FYEKMQ (reference sequence). The CDR3 covers 11 residues. V was clipped by 5 bases and J by 5 bases, with 7 bases between them. For the CDR3, the DNA is TGTGCCAGCAGCGAGGACCACGAGCAGTACTTC. Protein product: CASSEDHEQYF.

The genes are TRBV4-1 and TRBJ2-5; 9 bases align to TRBD1. The V gene's germline CDR1 is MGHRA and CDR2 YSYEKL. The CDR3 sequence is 15 residues long. V trimming: 4 bases; J trimming: 0 bases; junction bases outside the gene matches: 3. CDR3 nucleotides: TGCGCCAGCAGCCTCGACAGGGGGTACCAAGAGACCCAGTACTTC. Its translation: CASSLDRGYQETQYF.

V and J are TRBV5-1 and TRBJ1-1, with a weak D call TRBD1 (6 bases). The CDR3 covers 14 residues. Per germline, CDR1 SGHRS and CDR2 YFSETQ. The V gene lost 3 bases and the J gene lost 7 bases, with 16 bases spanning the gap. CDR3 DNA sequence: TGCGCCAGCAGCTCCCAGGGGATGGGAGGTGAAGCTTTCTTT. Translation: CASSSQGMGGEAFF.

The V and J genes are TRBV7-9 and TRBJ1-2; D may be TRBD1 (5 bases). The CDR3 has 14 amino acids. Germline CDR1 is SEHNR and CDR2 is FQNEAQ (reference sequence). V lost 5 bases and J lost 7, with 17 bases in between. CDR3 nucleotide sequence: TGTGCCAGCAGCCAACTAGGGGTCTTGAGTGGCTACACCTTC. The encoded protein is CASSQLGVLSGYTF.

This clonotype was observed a handful of times. The rearrangement links TRBV6-6 to TRBJ2-3, with 9 bases matching TRBD2. J was trimmed by 6 bases and V by 5 bases; bases with no gene match: 12. Germline V gives CDR1 MNHNY, CDR2 SVGAGI (reference sequence). The CDR3 length is 16 residues. The CDR3 is CASSGRQAGGPDTQYF. The DNA for the CDR3 is TGTGCCAGCAGTGGAAGGCAGGCGGGAGGGCCGGATACGCAGTATTTT.

This clonotype was recorded a few times. This rearrangement joins TRBV21-1 to TRBJ2-1; the D call of TRBD2 is as the table states it, not checked on the DNA. TRBV21-1 is a pseudogene. The CDR3 sequence is 15 residues long. CDR3 nucleotides: TGTGCCAGCACCCCAAGGGCTAGCGGGTTTGGGGGGCAGTTCTTC. Its protein is CASTPRASGFGGQFF.

In this sample, this clonotype turned up many times. This chain connects TRBV12-3 or TRBV12-4 to TRBJ2-3; D ambiguous. V lost 5 bases and J lost 6, with 9 bases in between. This CDR3 has 12 residues. CDR3 protein: CASSGSGDTQYF. In nucleotides, the CDR3 is TGTGCCAGCAGTGGTTCTGGGGATACGCAGTATTTT.

The rearrangement uses TRBV7-8 and TRBJ1-1; D gene uncertain. V was cut by 0 bases and J by 0 bases, with 8 bases left in between. CDR1 SGHVS and CDR2 FQNEAQ come from the germline V gene. The CDR3 has 15 residues. Here the CDR3 DNA reads TGTGCCAGCAGCTTAGCGGGGTTCATGAACACTGAAGCTTTCTTT. Translating it yields CASSLAGFMNTEAFF.

This chain joins TRBV12-3 or TRBV12-4 and TRBJ2-3, with D perhaps TRBD1 (6 bases). The CDR3 has 15 amino acids. V lost 8 bases and J lost 9, with 24 bases in between. The CDR3 reads CASGAGEWGVDTQYF. The CDR3 DNA reads TGTGCCAGCGGCGCAGGGGAGTGGGGCGTAGACACGCAGTATTTT.

In nucleotides, the CDR3 is TGTGCCAGCAGCTTTACCGGGACAGGGTCCACCGGGGAGCTGTTTTTT. Translation gives CASSFTGTGSTGELFF. The gene calls are TRBV7-2 and TRBJ2-2; 9 bases fit TRBD1. The ends lost 3 bases at V and 4 bases at J; junction bases unmatched: 6. This CDR3 is 16 amino acids long. CDR1 and CDR2 from the germline V gene are SGHTA and FQGNSA.

This clonotype turned up a few times. This rearrangement joins TRBV20-1 to TRBJ2-1, with D maybe TRBD1 (6 bases). The germline CDR1 and CDR2 sequences are DFQATT and SNEGSKA (reference sequence). This CDR3 is built from 16 residues. V lost 0 bases to trimming and J lost 0 bases, with 12 bases between them. In DNA form, the CDR3 reads TGCAGTGCTAGAGATTCAGGGGAGCACTCCTACAATGAGCAGTTCTTC. As protein: CSARDSGEHSYNEQFF.

The chain joins TRBV20-1 to TRBJ2-7, with TRBD2 identical over 8 bases. This CDR3 comprises 12 residues. V lost 6 bases to trimming and J lost 4 bases; unmatched junction nucleotides: 5. CDR1 and CDR2 from the germline V gene are DFQATT and SNEGSKA (reference sequence). In DNA form, the CDR3 reads TGCAGTGCACCTAGACTAGCGTACGAGCAGTACTTC. This codes for CSAPRLAYEQYF.